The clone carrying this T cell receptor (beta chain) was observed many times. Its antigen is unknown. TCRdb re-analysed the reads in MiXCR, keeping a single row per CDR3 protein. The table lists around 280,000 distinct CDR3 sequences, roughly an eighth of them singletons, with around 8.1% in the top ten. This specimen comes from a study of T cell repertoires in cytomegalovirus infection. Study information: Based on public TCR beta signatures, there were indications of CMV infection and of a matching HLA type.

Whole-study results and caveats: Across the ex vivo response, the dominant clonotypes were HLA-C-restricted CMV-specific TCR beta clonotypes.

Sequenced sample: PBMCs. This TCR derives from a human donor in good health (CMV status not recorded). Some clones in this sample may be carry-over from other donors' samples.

CDR3 coding DNA: TGTGCCAGCAGCTTAGGCCCGGGAGCCCTTGAGCAGTTCTTC. Encoded protein: CASSLGPGALEQFF. The genes are TRBV7-2 and TRBJ2-1, with a possible D match to TRBD2 (6 bases). The V and J ends lost 1 base and 9 bases respectively, with 13 bases between them. This CDR3 contains 14 residues. Germline V gene lookup returns CDR1 SGHTA and CDR2 FQGNSA.